The rows below give T cell receptor beta chains drawn from one sample of a study of cytomegalovirus exposure and HLA in healthy donors. Only in-frame clones appear in the TCRdb table, and some are missing; sequencing was by immunoSEQ multiplex PCR. The sample holds some 150,000 clones; roughly 82% are singletons and the top ten take more than 2.5%. Sample: PBMCs. All receptors derive from a man between 18 and 35 years old in good health and CMV-seropositive. The CDR3 runs from the conserved cysteine through the conserved F or W. Each record gives: D gene, clone size, J gene, V gene, CDR3 DNA, CDR3 protein. D genes are given only for firm matches. Not all rows give a size; the values are once, few, many and, for expanded clones, a class.

TRBD2	NA	TRBJ2-3	TRBV5-1	TGCGCCAGCAGCTTGGACAGCGGGAATCGCACAGATACGCAGTATTTT	CASSLDSGNRTDTQYF
NA	once	TRBJ1-2	TRBV28	TGTGCCAGCAGCGGGGTAGGACGTGGCTACACCTTC	CASSGVGRGYTF
NA	few	TRBJ1-1	TRBV4-1	TGCGCCAGCAGCCTGCAGGTGTCGCACACTGAAGCTTTCTTT	CASSLQVSHTEAFF
TRBD1	NA	TRBJ2-2	TRBV18	TGTGCCAGCTCACGCGGACAGGGAACCGGGGAGCTGTTTTTT	CASSRGQGTGELFF
TRBD1	NA	TRBJ1-5	TRBV19	TGTGCCAGTAGTAGCAGACAGGGGCCAAAACAGCCCCAGCATTTT	CASSSRQGPKQPQHF
TRBD2	once	TRBJ2-7	TRBV6-1	TGTGCCAGCAGTGAAGCCCGGACTAGCGGATACGAGCAGTACTTC	CASSEARTSGYEQYF
TRBD1	NA	TRBJ2-7	TRBV7-6	TGTGCCAGCAGCGCAGGGGGACAGGGTACCGAGCAGTACTTC	CASSAGGQGTEQYF
NA	NA	TRBJ2-7	TRBV7-9	TGTGCCGGTAGCGGAACCCAGCGGTACGAGCAGTACTTC	CAGSGTQRYEQYF
TRBD2	NA	TRBJ2-3	TRBV27	TGTGCCAGCAGCCATCTAGCGGGAGATGCAGATACGCAGTATTTT	CASSHLAGDADTQYF
TRBD2	NA	TRBJ2-3	TRBV19	TGTGCCAGTAGTCTGGGGACTAGCGCCACAGATACGCAGTATTTT	CASSLGTSATDTQYF
TRBD2	NA	TRBJ2-1	TRBV9	TGTGCCAGCAGCGTAGAACTAGCGGGAGGGGGTGAGCAGTTCTTC	CASSVELAGGGEQFF
NA	NA	TRBJ1-2	TRBV28	TGTGCCAGCACTCTCTTCACCCAGGGGAGGGGGGGCTACACCTTC	CASTLFTQGRGGYTF
NA	NA	TRBJ2-3	TRBV4-1	TGCGCCAGCAGCCCTATCGGTCGGGGAAGCACAGATACGCAGTATTTT	CASSPIGRGSTDTQYF
NA	NA	TRBJ1-1	TRBV10-1	TGCGCCAGCAGTGAGTCGCAGTCTGGGGAGTCGGCCACTGAAGCTTTCTTT	CASSESQSGESATEAFF
TRBD1	NA	TRBJ2-2	TRBV6-6	TGTGCCAGCAGTTTAGACAGGGGGGACACCGGGGAGCTGTTTTTT	CASSLDRGDTGELFF
NA	NA	TRBJ2-5	TRBV2	TGTGCCAGCAGTGAAACGACAGGACAAGAGACCCAGTACTTC	CASSETTGQETQYF